These 18 T cell receptor beta chains came from one sample sequenced in a study of cytomegalovirus exposure and HLA in healthy donors. 60 Vbeta and 13 Jbeta primers were used in PCR. TCRdb's table, derived via immunoSEQ multiplex PCR, lists solely in-frame clones and lacks some. This table has some 130,000 clones, roughly 65% appearing once. The specimen was PBMCs. The receptor source for this set is a man in his forties or fifties in good health and CMV-seropositive.

This clone was counted only a few times. The CDR3: CASSEENTGYEQYF. CDR3 DNA: TGTGCCAGCAGCGAAGAGAATACTGGCTACGAGCAGTACTTC. This sequence joins TRBV11-1 and TRBJ2-7, with D unclear. Trimming shortened V by 5 bases and J by 3 bases, and 14 bases separated the two germline ends. Looked up from germline, CDR1 is SGHAT and CDR2 is FQDESV (reference sequence). The CDR3 runs to 14 residues.

The gene calls are TRBV7-2 and TRBJ2-6; D is possibly TRBD1 (6 bases). The CDR3 sequence is 16 residues long. Deletions cut 4 bases from V and 1 base from J, with 11 bases between. Germline V gene data show CDR1 as SGHTA and CDR2 as FQGNSA. The CDR3 protein is CASSSHGQSGANVLTF. DNA of the CDR3: TGTGCCAGCAGCTCCCACGGACAGTCTGGGGCCAACGTCCTGACTTTC.

This clone has just a few counts. The rearrangement joins TRBV29-1 to TRBJ1-5; D is ambiguous. Germline V gene sequence: CDR1 SQVTM, CDR2 ANQGSEA. The CDR3 is 13 residues long. V was cut by 6 bases and J by 4 bases, with 13 bases left in between. CDR3 coding DNA: TGCAGCGTACCTCGGAGGGAGAATCAGCCCCAGCATTTT. This gives the protein CSVPRRENQPQHF.

The chain is built from TRBV7-8 and TRBJ2-7, with 9 bases identical to TRBD1. Unmatched junction bases numbered 5, after V lost 1 base and J lost 1 base. Germline V lookup: CDR1 SGHVS, CDR2 FQNEAQ. The CDR3 covers 16 residues. CDR3 sequence (DNA): TGTGCCAGCAGCTTAGTATCCGGGACAGGGTCCTACGAGCAGTACTTC. It encodes CASSLVSGTGSYEQYF.

This rearrangement joins TRBV4-3 to TRBJ2-1; 12 bases are shared with TRBD2. Per germline, CDR1 LGHNA and CDR2 YSLEER. The junction had 14 bases not matched to a gene; V was cut back by 1 base and J by 4 bases. The CDR3 spans 20 residues. The CDR3 protein is CASSQGFRLAGGRLYNEQFF. DNA for the CDR3: TGCGCCAGCAGCCAAGGCTTCCGGCTAGCGGGAGGGCGGCTATACAATGAGCAGTTCTTC.

In regard to this clone: The junction departs from the called germline gene at one end, perhaps through a read error. V gene TRBV29-1 combines with J gene TRBJ1-2; 10 positions agree with TRBD1. Germline values: CDR1 SQVTM, CDR2 ANQGSEA. This CDR3 region has 16 residues. The CDR3 sequence is CRVAGSGTGENYGYTF. Here the CDR3 DNA reads TGCAGGGTTGCGGGATCCGGGACAGGGGAAAACTATGGCTACACCTTC.

V and J are TRBV18 and TRBJ1-1; 9 bases are shared with TRBD1. The CDR3 sequence is 16 residues long. CDR1 KGHSH and CDR2 LQKENI come from the germline V gene. V shed 1 base, J shed 7 bases, and the junction held 10 bases outside the gene matches. The CDR3 region has the DNA TGTGCCAGCTCACCACGTACTGACCCGGGACAGGGTGAAGCTTTCTTT. Protein product: CASSPRTDPGQGEAFF.

The chain joins TRBV6-1 to TRBJ1-4; D is undetermined. Germline CDR1 and CDR2: MNHNS and SASEGT. The CDR3 is 13 residues long. V gave up 4 bases and J gave up 6 bases, with 9 bases separating them. CDR3 region: CASSGARDEKLFF. The CDR3 DNA follows: TGTGCCAGCAGTGGAGCGAGGGATGAAAAACTGTTTTTT.

This clone was found once. The gene calls are TRBV18 and TRBJ1-5; D remains ambiguous. V lost 3 bases and J lost 4, with 19 bases in between. Germline assignment: CDR1 KGHSH and CDR2 LQKENI. CDR3 length equals 17 residues. In DNA form, the CDR3 reads TGTGCCAGCTCACCTAATGAAGGAGGGTTGAATAATCAGCCCCAGCATTTT. Translation gives CASSPNEGGLNNQPQHF.

This chain uses TRBV25-1 with TRBJ2-5; D may be TRBD1 (6 bases). This CDR3 comprises 18 residues. The germline gives CDR1 MGHDK, CDR2 SYGVNS. V was clipped by 5 bases and J by 0 bases, with 22 bases between them. CDR3: CASSKGTSSGAHQETQYF. The DNA for the CDR3 is TGTGCCAGCAGTAAGGGGACAAGTTCCGGGGCCCACCAAGAGACCCAGTACTTC.

The V and J genes are TRBV6-1 and TRBJ2-7, with D maybe TRBD1 (6 bases). This CDR3 spans 15 amino acids. Germline CDR1 is MNHNS and CDR2 is SASEGT. The V end was cut by 3 bases, the J end by 0 bases, with 12 bases between. The CDR3 reads CASSEWQGSSYEQYF. The CDR3 bases are TGTGCCAGCAGTGAGTGGCAGGGGAGCTCCTACGAGCAGTACTTC.

This rearrangement joins TRBV7-9 to TRBJ2-7; the match to TRBD2 covers 10 bases. V dropped 5 bases and J dropped 5; count of bases not matched to a gene: 6. This CDR3 spans 14 amino acids. Germline V gives CDR1 SEHNR, CDR2 FQNEAQ (reference sequence). Here the CDR3 reads CASSPLAGVNEQYF. The CDR3 nucleotides are TGTGCCAGCAGCCCTCTAGCGGGAGTAAACGAGCAGTACTTC.

The table lists this clone with a few counts. The chain combines TRBV7-2 with TRBJ2-2, with TRBD2 matching over 12 bases. The CDR3 is 15 residues long. Germline V gene data show CDR1 as SGHTA and CDR2 as FQGNSA. The V segment lost 5 bases and the J segment 4 bases; nucleotides outside the gene matches: 2. CDR3 DNA sequence: TGTGCCAGCAGCAGGACTAGCGGGGTCACCGGGGAGCTGTTTTTT. This encodes CASSRTSGVTGELFF.

The chain employs TRBV30 and TRBJ1-2; D remains ambiguous. Deletions cut 0 bases from V and 8 bases from J, with 19 bases between. The CDR3 covers 15 residues. Germline CDR1 and CDR2: GTSNPN and SVGIG (reference sequence). The CDR3 region is CAWSVDDWPIWGYTF. For the CDR3, the DNA is TGTGCCTGGAGTGTTGATGATTGGCCCATCTGGGGCTACACCTTC.

The chain employs TRBV18 and TRBJ2-2, with a tentative D call TRBD2 (6 bases). This CDR3 is 15 amino acids long. Germline CDR1 KGHSH, CDR2 LQKENI. Trimming removed 3 bases at V and 3 bases at J, with 11 bases between. As DNA, the CDR3 is TGTGCCAGCTCACCGGCGGGAAAGGACACCGGGGAGCTGTTTTTT. Its translation is CASSPAGKDTGELFF.

This clone was recorded a few times. The gene calls are TRBV4-3 and TRBJ1-1, with D perhaps matching TRBD1 (6 bases). V dropped 3 bases and J dropped 1 base, with 9 bases sitting between them. The V gene's germline CDR1 is LGHNA and CDR2 YSLEER. The CDR3 loop spans 14 amino acids. The DNA for the CDR3 is TGCGCCAGCAGCCAGGCGGACAGGAACACTGAAGCTTTCTTT. Translation: CASSQADRNTEAFF.

V gene TRBV4-1 combines with J gene TRBJ2-3, with 10 bases fitting TRBD1. Germline-derived CDR1 and CDR2 are MGHRA and YSYEKL. The junction had 7 bases not matched to a gene; V was cut back by 3 bases and J by 4 bases. The CDR3 sequence is 16 residues long. The CDR3 here is CASSQPRDRGSDTQYF. DNA for the CDR3: TGCGCCAGCAGCCAGCCCCGGGACAGGGGCTCAGATACGCAGTATTTT.

The chain combines TRBV18 with TRBJ2-3; 7 bases match TRBD1. This CDR3 has 16 residues. V was clipped by 2 bases and J by 1 base; unmatched bases: 6. CDR1 and CDR2 from the germline V gene are KGHSH and LQKENI. The CDR3 sequence is CASSPREGARTDTQYF. DNA for the CDR3: TGTGCCAGCTCACCAAGAGAGGGGGCTCGCACAGATACGCAGTATTTT.